The clone carrying this T cell receptor (beta chain) has a handful of counts. These data come from a study of blood T cell repertoires in COVID-19. Across the study: Recovery among Cohort 3 donors was established by two negative PCRs, clearance, or symptom resolution.

Measured with immunoSEQ multiplex PCR; TCRdb has only the in-frame clones, and not every one. The sample holds 330,000 or so clones, about 89% seen once. This TCR derives from a middle-aged man in a cohort exposed to, infected with or recovered from COVID-19 (not recorded which). The sequencing input was PBMCs or T cells enriched from blood (not recorded which).

CDR3 loop: CASSHLLQGLEEKLFF. CDR3 in DNA: TGTGCCAGCAGTCACCTACTCCAGGGGTTGGAGGAAAAACTGTTTTTT. The chain recombines TRBV25-1 with TRBJ1-4, with D perhaps matching TRBD1 (6 bases). This CDR3 contains 16 residues. V was cut by 5 bases and J by 8 bases, with 21 bases left in between. The germline V gene encodes CDR1 MGHDK and CDR2 SYGVNS.